A single sample gave rise to the 28 T cell receptor beta chains below, sequenced in a study of monozygotic twins with inflammatory bowel disease. TCRdb reprocessed the 5' RACE reads and stores each CDR3 protein as one record, lacking DNA. This sample's table reports about 300,000 distinct CDR3 sequences. Sequencing used blood. These receptors were collected from a human donor with ulcerative colitis or Crohn's disease, or a healthy co-twin of an affected twin (not recorded which).

The chain links TRBV6-2 or TRBV6-3 to TRBJ2-5; TCRdb proposes TRBD1, but this gene call is untestable without DNA. The germline gives CDR1 MNHEY, CDR2 SVGEGT. This CDR3 region has 14 residues. CDR3 protein: CASRRGQAKETQYF.

The chain uses TRBV5-1 and TRBJ2-2. CDR3 size: 15 residues. Germline CDR1 and CDR2: SGHRS and YFSETQ. CDR3 in amino acids: CASSLAAGNTGELFF.

This chain uses TRBV7-2 with TRBJ2-6. CDR3 length: 15 residues. Looked up from germline, CDR1 is SGHTA and CDR2 is FQGNSA. CDR3 loop: CASIKQLAGANVLTF.

The rearrangement uses TRBV20-1 and TRBJ2-1; with no DNA, the TCRdb D assignment of TRBD1 cannot be verified. The V gene's germline CDR1 is DFQATT and CDR2 SNEGSKA (reference sequence). This CDR3 is built from 15 residues. The CDR3 reads CSARLGGQGNNEQFF.

The V call is TRBV5-5, the J call TRBJ2-7. From germline, CDR1 is SGHKS and CDR2 YYEKEE (reference sequence). The length of the CDR3 is 15 residues. The CDR3 sequence is CASSLGTGSFYEQYF.

The chain links TRBV29-1 to TRBJ2-7; TCRdb lists TRBD2, though no DNA is available to test this call. This CDR3 spans 12 amino acids. Germline V gives CDR1 SQVTM, CDR2 ANQGSEA. The chain's CDR3 is CSAAGDSYEQYF.

This rearrangement joins TRBV20-1 to TRBJ2-3; TCRdb's D call of TRBD1 is untestable without DNA. In germline, CDR1 is DFQATT, CDR2 SNEGSKA (reference sequence). The CDR3 spans 15 residues. Here the CDR3 reads CSARDSRGGTDTQYF.

This CDR3 is CASRSQGYGYTF. J is TRBJ1-2 and V is TRBV19; with no DNA, the TCRdb D assignment of TRBD1 cannot be verified. Looked up from germline, CDR1 is LNHDA and CDR2 is SQIVND (reference sequence). CDR3 length: 12 amino acids.

The genes are TRBV28 and TRBJ2-5; TCRdb names TRBD2, which stays unverified in the absence of DNA. CDR3 size: 17 residues. Germline V gives CDR1 MDHEN, CDR2 SYDVKM. CDR3 residues: CASSLRLARRIQETQYF. Full variable domain (remainder filled in from reference TRBV28 and TRBJ2-5): DVKVTQSSRYLVKRTGEKVFLECVQDMDHENMFWYRQDPGLGLRLIYFSYDVKMKEKGDIPEGYSVSREKKERFSLILESASTNQTSMYLCASSLRLARRIQETQYFGPGTRLLVL.

The V call is TRBV12-3 or TRBV12-4, the J call TRBJ2-1. The CDR3 is 15 residues long. The CDR3 sequence is CASSLKQIGMHEQFF.

The rearrangement links TRBV6-1 to TRBJ2-7; absent DNA, TCRdb's TRBD2 call cannot be checked. Germline V gene data show CDR1 as MNHNS and CDR2 as SASEGT. The CDR3 spans 18 residues. CDR3 loop: CASRSIILGRTSSYEQYF.

This chain connects TRBV28 to TRBJ2-7; checking the TCRdb D call of TRBD2 is not possible without DNA. Germline V gives CDR1 MDHEN, CDR2 SYDVKM. The CDR3 extends over 14 amino acids. The CDR3 region is CASSPLSGAYEQYF. Based on the CDR3 plus reference TRBV28 and TRBJ2-7, the full variable domain is DVKVTQSSRYLVKRTGEKVFLECVQDMDHENMFWYRQDPGLGLRLIYFSYDVKMKEKGDIPEGYSVSREKKERFSLILESASTNQTSMYLCASSPLSGAYEQYFGPGTRLTVT.

This chain uses TRBV6-5 with TRBJ2-5; TCRdb names TRBD1, which stays unverified in the absence of DNA. Germline CDR1 and CDR2: MNHEY and SVGAGI. The CDR3 has 16 residues. The CDR3 sequence: CASSYSMQTGQETQYF.

The chain joins TRBV7-9 to TRBJ1-2; TCRdb lists TRBD1, though no DNA is available to test this call. From germline, CDR1 is SEHNR and CDR2 FQNEAQ (reference sequence). The length of the CDR3 is 14 residues. The CDR3 sequence is CASSTTQGNYGYTF.

The chain links TRBV5-1 to TRBJ2-4; no DNA is available, so the TRBD1 call from TCRdb remains unchecked. The CDR3 spans 16 residues. Germline assignment: CDR1 SGHRS and CDR2 YFSETQ. The CDR3 spells CASSPQGTLAKNIQYF.

This chain links TRBV9 with TRBJ2-3. Germline CDR1 reads SGDLS; CDR2 reads YYNGEE. The CDR3 sequence is 14 residues long. The chain's CDR3 is CASSVGTSTDTQYF.

The V gene is TRBV18, the J gene TRBJ1-1. Germline values: CDR1 KGHSH, CDR2 LQKENI. The CDR3 totals 13 residues. CDR3 in amino acids: CASSPEMNTEAFF.

This chain links TRBV20-1 with TRBJ2-1. The CDR3 extends over 12 amino acids. The germline V gene encodes CDR1 DFQATT and CDR2 SNEGSKA (reference sequence). The CDR3: CSAKSRVNEQFF.

The V and J genes are TRBV5-1 and TRBJ2-1; the D gene TCRdb calls, TRBD2, cannot be checked with no DNA. CDR1 is SGHRS and CDR2 is YFSETQ in the germline V gene. There are 16 residues in the CDR3. CDR3 loop: CASSVFTSGELHEQFF.

The CDR3 loop is CASSLDSRGSYEQYF. This chain uses TRBV12-3 or TRBV12-4 with TRBJ2-7; the TRBD2 assignment by TCRdb is unverifiable without DNA. The CDR3 consists of 15 residues.

The rearrangement links TRBV27 to TRBJ2-7; TCRdb indicates TRBD1, and absent DNA this call remains unverified. From germline, CDR1 is MNHEY and CDR2 SMNVEV (reference sequence). This CDR3 is 13 amino acids long. Here the CDR3 reads CASSEGYSYEQYF.

The chain employs TRBV6-2 or TRBV6-3 and TRBJ2-1; TCRdb outputs TRBD1, but without DNA this stays unchecked. The V gene's germline CDR1 is MNHEY and CDR2 SVGEGT. This CDR3 region has 16 residues. This chain's CDR3 is CASSDRGRSSYNEQFF.

V usage is TRBV19 and J usage is TRBJ2-1; without DNA, the TCRdb call of TRBD2 cannot be checked. Per the germline V gene, CDR1 is LNHDA and CDR2 is SQIVND (reference sequence). The CDR3 is made up of 16 amino acids. CDR3 loop: CASRRRTSGGPNEQFF. Variable domain in full (rest from reference TRBV19 and TRBJ2-1): DGGITQSPKYLFRKEGQNVTLSCEQNLNHDAMYWYRQDPGQGLRLIYYSQIVNDFQKGDIAEGYSVSREKKESFPLTVTSAQKNPTAFYLCASRRRTSGGPNEQFFGPGTRLTVL.

J is TRBJ2-1 and V is TRBV5-1; with no DNA, the TCRdb D assignment of TRBD1 cannot be verified. Germline V gene sequence: CDR1 SGHRS, CDR2 YFSETQ. This CDR3 contains 15 residues. This CDR3 reads CASSGVLGAYNEQFF.

The chain has TRBV7-2 and TRBJ2-4; the D gene TCRdb calls, TRBD1, cannot be checked with no DNA. Germline V gives CDR1 SGHTA, CDR2 FQGNSA. This CDR3 is 14 amino acids long. The chain's CDR3 is CASSSTGGVNIQYF.

This chain links TRBV6-1 with TRBJ2-3; TCRdb's D gene call, TRBD2, goes unchecked for lack of DNA. There are 15 residues in the CDR3. CDR1 and CDR2 (germline): MNHNS, SASEGT. CDR3 region: CASSLVEGGTDTQYF.

The chain is built from TRBV12-3 or TRBV12-4 and TRBJ2-7; the D call of TRBD1 rests on TCRdb alone, since no DNA is present to check it. The CDR3 length is 16 residues. This CDR3 is CASSTDPGQGTNEQYF.

The chain couples TRBV5-1 to TRBJ2-6; absent DNA, TCRdb's TRBD2 call cannot be checked. The CDR3 spans 16 residues. CDR1 SGHRS and CDR2 YFSETQ come from the germline V gene. The CDR3 spells CASSAAVGSGANVLTF.